The 27 T cell receptor beta chains presented below share a single source sample, sequenced in a study of cytomegalovirus exposure and HLA in healthy donors. PCR involved 60 Vbeta and 13 Jbeta primers. The assay was immunoSEQ multiplex PCR, and TCRdb's table has in-frame clones only and misses some. Among about 160,000 clones listed, 75% were seen once. The sequencing sample was made of PBMCs. Receptor source: a woman in her forties or fifties in good health and CMV-seropositive.

V is TRBV2 and J is TRBJ2-3, with a tentative D call TRBD1 (5 bases). CDR1 SNHLY and CDR2 FYNNEI come from the germline V gene. V lost 6 bases, J lost 2 bases, and 21 bases lay in between. The length of the CDR3 is 17 residues. CDR3 protein: CASSDPDSEPVTDTQYF. Written as DNA, the CDR3 is TGTGCCAGCAGCGACCCCGACAGTGAGCCTGTCACAGATACGCAGTATTTT.

The chain is built from TRBV19 and TRBJ1-5, with a possible D match to TRBD1 (5 bases). Trimming removed 9 bases from V and 7 bases from J, with 19 bases in between. Germline values: CDR1 LNHDA, CDR2 SQIVND (reference sequence). The CDR3 spans 14 residues. This CDR3 reads CASFSGLMIQPQHF. In DNA, the CDR3 is TGTGCCAGCTTTTCGGGACTAATGATCCAGCCCCAGCATTTT.

The genes are TRBV6-6 and TRBJ2-7, with D possibly being TRBD1 (6 bases). Germline loops: CDR1 MNHNY, CDR2 SVGAGI (reference sequence). The CDR3 loop spans 15 amino acids. The V end was cut by 6 bases, the J end by 7 bases, with 22 bases between. CDR3 nucleotide sequence: TGTGCCAGCAGGAGACCCGGGACACGGACTTTAGAGCAGTACTTC. Protein: CASRRPGTRTLEQYF.

The chain has TRBV6-5 and TRBJ2-1; D might be TRBD2 (6 bases). The CDR3 is 13 residues long. The V gene lost 6 bases and the J gene lost 12 bases, with 18 bases spanning the gap. Germline CDR1 is MNHEY and CDR2 is SVGAGI. The CDR3 spells CASSQEGIGPQFF. The CDR3 DNA reads as TGTGCCAGCAGCCAGGAGGGTATCGGCCCGCAGTTCTTC.

This clone was seen only a few times. The chain couples TRBV4-1 to TRBJ2-5, with D possibly TRBD2 on 6 matching bases. Germline V CDR1 and CDR2: MGHRA, YSYEKL. The CDR3 contains 15 residues. The V gene lost 3 bases and the J gene lost 5 bases, with 16 bases spanning the gap. CDR3 region: CASSQQGNRGETQYF. The CDR3 DNA sequence: TGCGCCAGCAGCCAGCAGGGTAATCGGGGGGAGACCCAGTACTTC.

The chain carries TRBV10-2 and TRBJ1-1; a weak D match, TRBD1 (5 bases). CDR1 and CDR2 (germline): WSHSY, SAAADI. Trimming removed 3 bases at V and 0 bases at J, with 11 bases between. CDR3 length: 15 residues. The CDR3 DNA is TGCGCCAGCAGTGAAAGGAGGGACCTGAACACTGAAGCTTTCTTT. It translates to CASSERRDLNTEAFF.

This clone occurred once. The chain has TRBV19 and TRBJ2-6, with 7 bases identical to TRBD1. Trimming removed 5 bases from V and 8 bases from J; junction bases left unmatched: 9. This CDR3 has 15 residues. CDR1 is LNHDA and CDR2 is SQIVND in the germline V gene (reference sequence). CDR3 protein: CASSEVGGRTNVLTF. For the CDR3, the DNA is TGTGCCAGTAGTGAGGTAGGGGGCAGGACCAACGTCCTGACTTTC. The entire variable domain, with the rest obtained from reference TRBV19 and TRBJ2-6, is as follows: DGGITQSPKYLFRKEGQNVTLSCEQNLNHDAMYWYRQDPGQGLRLIYYSQIVNDFQKGDIAEGYSVSREKKESFPLTVTSAQKNPTAFYLCASSEVGGRTNVLTFGAGSRLTVL.

In this sample, this clone turned up a few times. The genes are TRBV2 and TRBJ1-1, with a possible D match to TRBD1 (5 bases). The CDR3 runs 13 residues. Germline lookup yields CDR1 SNHLY and CDR2 FYNNEI. V gave up 7 bases and J gave up 5 bases, with 14 bases separating them. CDR3 region: CASTVTGGTEAFF. CDR3 coding DNA: TGTGCCAGCACTGTAACAGGAGGGACTGAAGCTTTCTTT.

The chain is built from TRBV19 and TRBJ1-2; a possible D gene is TRBD1 (6 bases). The V end lost 5 bases, the J end lost 5 bases, and 15 bases lay between the germline ends. The CDR3 loop spans 14 amino acids. Germline CDR1 reads LNHDA; CDR2 reads SQIVND (reference sequence). The CDR3 loop is CASSGTTLVYGYTF. In DNA form, the CDR3 reads TGTGCCAGTAGTGGGACAACTTTAGTGTATGGCTACACCTTC.

This chain links TRBV7-9 with TRBJ1-2; tentatively, D is TRBD1 (6 bases). V was pared by 4 bases and J by 5 bases, with 14 bases between. Germline CDR1 and CDR2: SEHNR and FQNEAQ (reference sequence). This CDR3 contains 14 residues. The CDR3 sequence: CASSSKGQLYGYTF. As DNA, the CDR3 is TGTGCCAGCAGCTCAAAAGGACAGCTTTATGGCTACACCTTC.

This sequence joins TRBV9 and TRBJ1-1; D may be TRBD1 (5 bases). This CDR3 is 13 amino acids long. Germline lookup yields CDR1 SGDLS and CDR2 YYNGEE. The V end lost 0 bases, the J end lost 7 bases, and 10 bases lay between the germline ends. The CDR3 coding sequence is TGTGCCAGCAGCGTAGGGGGACTAAATGAAGCTTTCTTT. This encodes CASSVGGLNEAFF.

This clone has more than one count but fewer than ten. V and J are TRBV6-5 and TRBJ2-7, with 7 bases identical to TRBD1. CDR3 length: 13 residues. Trimming cost V 2 bases and J 7 bases; bases outside gene matches: 5. Germline loops: CDR1 MNHEY, CDR2 SVGAGI. CDR3 amino acids: CASSYGQDWEQYF. The CDR3, as DNA: TGTGCCAGCAGTTACGGACAGGATTGGGAGCAGTACTTC.

The genes are TRBV6-5 and TRBJ1-2, with TRBD1 as a possible D gene (5 bases). CDR1 is MNHEY and CDR2 is SVGAGI in the germline V gene. This CDR3 region has 14 residues. Trimming took 6 bases from V and 7 from J, leaving 18 bases between them. The CDR3 sequence is CASSSIGTGGGYTF. CDR3 in DNA: TGTGCCAGCAGCTCAATTGGGACGGGAGGTGGCTACACCTTC.

The chain couples TRBV5-4 to TRBJ1-4; unclear D gene. Trimming took off 3 bases at V and 1 base at J, with 16 bases between the two ends. The germline V gene encodes CDR1 SGHNT and CDR2 YYREEE (reference sequence). The CDR3 extends over 17 amino acids. The CDR3: CASSWSQGGRTNEKLFF. CDR3 DNA sequence: TGTGCCAGCAGCTGGAGTCAAGGAGGAAGAACTAATGAAAAACTGTTTTTT.

The V gene is TRBV9, the J gene TRBJ1-3; the D gene is possibly TRBD1 (5 bases). This CDR3 is built from 11 residues. V lost 7 bases and J lost 4, with 6 bases in between. The germline V gene has CDR1 SGDLS and CDR2 YYNGEE. The CDR3 region has the DNA TGTGCCAGCGGGGGGGGAAACACCATATATTTT. Encoded protein: CASGGGNTIYF. Drawing the rest from reference TRBV9 and TRBJ1-3, the complete variable domain is DSGVTQTPKHLITATGQRVTLRCSPRSGDLSVYWYQQSLDQGLQFLIQYYNGEERAKGNILERFSAQQFPDLHSELNLSSLELGDSALYFCASGGGNTIYFGEGSWLTVV.

This clone was seen a handful of times. This chain uses TRBV6-1 with TRBJ1-1, with 7 bases fitting TRBD1. CDR1 MNHNS and CDR2 SASEGT come from the germline V gene. There are 15 residues in the CDR3. With V trimmed by 2 bases and J by 1 base, 4 bases remained unmatched. This CDR3 is CASSEWDSPNTEAFF. CDR3 nucleotide sequence: TGTGCCAGCAGTGAATGGGACAGCCCGAACACTGAAGCTTTCTTT.

The chain recombines TRBV6-4 with TRBJ2-1; possible D gene TRBD2, 5 bases. CDR1 and CDR2 (germline): MRHNA, SNTAGT. The CDR3 loop spans 14 amino acids. V shed 3 bases and J shed 6 bases, with 12 bases lying between them. The CDR3 bases are TGTGCCAGCAGTGAATCTAGCTCGATCAATGAGCAGTTCTTC. This encodes CASSESSSINEQFF.

This clone was detected once. V and J are TRBV19 and TRBJ1-2, with TRBD1 matching 7 bases. Germline V gives CDR1 LNHDA, CDR2 SQIVND (reference sequence). The CDR3 loop spans 13 amino acids. J lost 8 bases, V lost 7 bases, and 10 bases had no gene match. DNA of the CDR3: TGTGCCAGTACCCTAGGACAGGCCAGGGGCTACACCTTC. Translated: CASTLGQARGYTF.

The rearrangement uses TRBV5-1 and TRBJ2-3; TRBD2 might be the D (5 bases). Trimming removed 5 bases from V and 2 bases from J, with 9 bases in between. This CDR3 contains 13 residues. Germline V gives CDR1 SGHRS, CDR2 YFSETQ. Written as DNA, the CDR3 is TGCGCCAGCAGGAGGGAGTTCACAGATACGCAGTATTTT. Amino acid sequence: CASRREFTDTQYF.

The chain couples TRBV6-6 to TRBJ2-4; D may be TRBD1 (6 bases). The CDR3 contains 16 residues. V lost 0 bases and J lost 2, with 11 bases in between. From germline, CDR1 is MNHNY and CDR2 SVGAGI (reference sequence). The DNA for the CDR3 is TGTGCCAGCAGTTACTCGCCAGGGGCGTCCAAAAACATTCAGTACTTC. It codes for CASSYSPGASKNIQYF.

This chain links TRBV7-6 with TRBJ2-1; 10 nucleotides match TRBD1. Germline V CDR1 and CDR2: SGHVS, FNYEAQ. V dropped 5 bases and J dropped 8; count of bases not matched to a gene: 9. This CDR3 has 15 residues. As DNA, the CDR3 is TGTGCCAGCAGCCACGGGACAGGGGCCCTCCATGAGCAGTTCTTC. It translates to CASSHGTGALHEQFF.

The chain couples TRBV6-1 to TRBJ1-1; weak D call: TRBD1 (5 bases). V dropped 8 bases and J dropped 1 base, with 5 bases sitting between them. CDR1 MNHNS and CDR2 SASEGT come from the germline V gene. This CDR3 spans 11 amino acids. The CDR3 region has the DNA TGTGCCAGCGACAGGAACACTGAAGCTTTCTTT. It yields the protein CASDRNTEAFF.

The chain carries TRBV29-1 and TRBJ1-1; 7 bases align to TRBD1. V lost 7 bases, J lost 5 bases, and 10 bases stayed unmatched. In germline, CDR1 is SQVTM, CDR2 ANQGSEA. CDR3 length: 13 residues. CDR3 coding DNA: TGCAGCGGATCGAGGGGGCGCGGGACTGAAGCTTTCTTT. It translates to CSGSRGRGTEAFF.

This clone turned up a few times. Other nucleotide sequences in the sample specify the same CDR3. This rearrangement joins TRBV29-1 to TRBJ1-1; 7 bases align to TRBD1. The CDR3 is made up of 13 amino acids. The V gene end was trimmed by 4 bases and the J gene end by 1 base; junction bases not matched to a gene: 3. The germline V gene has CDR1 SQVTM and CDR2 ANQGSEA. The CDR3 DNA reads as TGCAGCGTTGTGGGACAGCAGAACACTGAAGCTTTCTTT. Its protein is CSVVGQQNTEAFF.

The chain links TRBV10-1 to TRBJ1-2; D ambiguous. Trimming took off 5 bases at V and 0 bases at J, with 7 bases between the two ends. The CDR3 contains 13 residues. The germline CDR1 and CDR2 sequences are WNHNN and SYGVQD (reference sequence). In DNA, the CDR3 is TGCGCCAGCAGTCCAATTGCTAACTATGGCTACACCTTC. Translation: CASSPIANYGYTF.

The chain links TRBV4-1 to TRBJ1-4; the match to TRBD1 covers 7 bases. This CDR3 has 14 residues. Germline V gives CDR1 MGHRA, CDR2 YSYEKL. V lost 4 bases to trimming and J lost 6 bases; unmatched junction nucleotides: 5. CDR3 nucleotide sequence: TGCGCCAGCAGCCGACAGGGTGAATATGAAAAACTGTTTTTT. It is translated as CASSRQGEYEKLFF.

This clone was observed a few times. The chain carries TRBV6-5 and TRBJ2-5; a possible D gene is TRBD1 (6 bases). The germline V and J ends were trimmed by 5 bases and 8 bases, with 12 bases remaining between them. In germline, CDR1 is MNHEY, CDR2 SVGAGI. The CDR3 is 12 amino acids. CDR3: CASSPTGRTQYF. The CDR3 region has the DNA TGTGCCAGCAGTCCTACAGGGAGAACCCAGTACTTC.